This TCR beta chain is from a study of OX40 agonist ivuxolimab in advanced cancers. In the study overall: The costimulatory receptor OX40 (CD134) was targeted by ivuxolimab, a fully human IgG2 agonistic monoclonal antibody. Intravenous ivuxolimab was administered to patients every 2 weeks at six dose levels: 0.01, 0.1, 0.3, 1.5, 3 and 10 mg/kg. Of the 50 to 55 dose-escalation patients, hepatocellular carcinoma was present in 19, melanoma in about 15, renal cell carcinoma in 9 and head and neck cancer in 9. In the dose-escalation cohort, more than 75% of patients were male, and the mean age was approximately 55 years, with a range of about 23 to 90. Patients were allowed to have had prior anti-PD-1, anti-PD-L1 or anti-CTLA-4 therapy, and approximately 39% of the dose-escalation patients had been treated with checkpoint inhibitors. Partial responses were achieved by three dose-escalation patients, of whom one had hepatocellular carcinoma and two had cutaneous melanoma. The point of sequencing TCRbeta in the periphery was to test whether ivuxolimab changed TCR sequence diversity and drove clonal T-cell expansion. The paper reports the monotherapy dose-escalation portion (N ≈ 52 patients) of the phase I ivuxolimab trial.

As for this clone: Its antigen is not yet known. No clone much larger than this one lies a single base away; base qualities are absent.

The paper's findings and limits, for the study overall: Clonal expansion of both CD4+ and CD8+ blood T cells was observed from baseline to week 6 at doses 0.1 to 3.0 mg/kg. Low levels of normalized T-cell clonal expansion were also seen in some patients who did not respond. In the 0.1-3.0 mg/kg groups, partial responders had among the lowest normalized peripheral clonal expansion, particularly in CD8+ T cells. After ivuxolimab, expanded clones were on average more numerous among CD8+ T cells than among CD4+ T cells. The antigen specificity of the peripheral T cells that underwent clonal expansion was not determined.

Genomic DNA was extracted from sorted cells for sequencing of the TCRbeta CDR3 region. The immunoSEQ Assay was used to sequence the TCRbeta CDR3 regions. TCRdb obtained this table from immuneACCESS and retained in-frame rearrangements with V and J assigned. These tables miss some clones; where compared with another copy, unresolved V genes account for less than half of the shortfall, and the remainder is unexplained. This sample comprises about 38,000 clones, 89% of them detected only once. The top ten clones comprise around 40% of the sample. The trial excluded patients who had a history of autoimmune disease or were on systemic immunosuppression. Peripheral blood for TCR sequencing was drawn from every dose cohort at baseline, at cycle 4 day 1 and at cycle 7 day 1. The samples were drawn from a first-in-human, open-label, multicenter phase I dose-escalation trial of ivuxolimab. Adults with locally advanced or metastatic melanoma, renal cell carcinoma, hepatocellular carcinoma or head and neck squamous cell carcinoma were enrolled in the trial. Before TCR sequencing, CD4+ T cells and CD8+ T cells from peripheral blood were sorted into separate populations.

The CDR3 runs 14 residues from the cysteine to the phenylalanine. The sequence is cut down to CDR3 DNA, 42 bases in frame from base 1. V sheds 0 bases and J sheds 7 bases, leaving 10 bases between their ends. In the germline V gene (reference sequence), CDR1 corresponds to MNHEY and CDR2 to SMNVEV. Material: CD4+ or CD8+ T cells sorted from blood, obtained in a trial of the OX40 agonist ivuxolimab. This TCR derives from an adult with an advanced solid tumor such as melanoma, head and neck, liver or kidney cancer. This chain is built from TRBV27 and TRBJ2-1, with the D gene not clear enough to name. The CDR3 protein: CASSLSPQSNEQFF. The DNA sequence is given as TGTGCCAGCAGTTTATCCCCCCAATCAAATGAGCAGTTCTTC.